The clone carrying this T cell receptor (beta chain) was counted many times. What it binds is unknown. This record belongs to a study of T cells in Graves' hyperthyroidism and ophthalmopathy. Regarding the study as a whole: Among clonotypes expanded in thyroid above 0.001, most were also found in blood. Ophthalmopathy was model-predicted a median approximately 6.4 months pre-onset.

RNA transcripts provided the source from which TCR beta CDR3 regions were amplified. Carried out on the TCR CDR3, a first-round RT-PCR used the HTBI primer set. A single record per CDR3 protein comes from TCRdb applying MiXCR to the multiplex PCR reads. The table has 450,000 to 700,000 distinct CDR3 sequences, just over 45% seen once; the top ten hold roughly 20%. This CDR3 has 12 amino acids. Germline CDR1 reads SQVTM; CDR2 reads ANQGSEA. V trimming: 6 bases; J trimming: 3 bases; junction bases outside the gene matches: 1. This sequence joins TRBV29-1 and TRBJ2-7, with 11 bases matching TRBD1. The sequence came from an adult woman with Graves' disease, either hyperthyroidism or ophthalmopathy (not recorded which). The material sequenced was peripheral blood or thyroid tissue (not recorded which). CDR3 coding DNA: TGCAGCGTGGGACAGGGGGGCTACGAGCAGTACTTC. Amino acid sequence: CSVGQGGYEQYF.